Listed below are T cell receptor beta chains from one sample, sequenced in a study of blood T cell repertoires in COVID-19. Clones were read by immunoSEQ multiplex PCR, and TCRdb kept only the in-frame ones, dropping some. The sample has over 120,000 clones, around 86% seen once. The sequenced sample was PBMCs or T cells enriched from blood (not recorded which). These receptors originate from a man aged 55-75 years who had recovered from COVID-19. Both conserved end residues are part of each CDR3. The D gene is left open where the match is weak. Not all rows give a size; the values are once, few, many and, for expanded clones, a class.

18,TRBV4-2,-,-,TRBJ2-7,TGTGCCAGCAGCCAAGAAGGTACGGCTAGCACCTTTGGGTACGAGCAGTACTTC,CASSQEGTASTFGYEQYF
15,TRBV3-1/TRBV3-2,-,-,TRBJ1-6,TGTGCCAGCAGCCAACAACCGACGGGGGATTCACCCCTCCACTTT,CASSQQPTGDSPLHF
16,TRBV19,-,TRBD1,TRBJ2-2,TGTGCCAGTAGTGCCCGACAGGGAATTGGCACCGGGGAGCTGTTTTTT,CASSARQGIGTGELFF
17,TRBV6-2/TRBV6-3,-,-,TRBJ1-1,TGTGCCAGCAGTAGAGCCACGGCAGGGGACTACCCCGTTGAAGCTTTCTTT,CASSRATAGDYPVEAFF
14,TRBV5-4,-,TRBD1,TRBJ1-1,TGTGCCAGCAGCTTGAGGGACAGGGGCACTGAAGCTTTCTTT,CASSLRDRGTEAFF
15,TRBV3-1/TRBV3-2,-,-,TRBJ1-4,TGTGCCAGCAGCCAAGATTCACGGGGTCGAGAAAAACTGTTTTTT,CASSQDSRGREKLFF
13,TRBV12-3/TRBV12-4,-,-,TRBJ1-2,TGTGCCAGCAGTGTCGCCAGGGGCTATGGCTACACCTTC,CASSVARGYGYTF
19,TRBV3-1/TRBV3-2,-,TRBD2,TRBJ2-7,TGTGCCAGCAGCCGAGGAACCGGGACTAGCGGGAGGTCATACTACGAGCAGTACTTC,CASSRGTGTSGRSYYEQYF
13,TRBV2,-,-,TRBJ1-3,TGTGCCAGCAGGAGCGGCGGCGGAAACACCATATATTTT,CASRSGGGNTIYF
15,TRBV18,-,TRBD1,TRBJ1-4,TGTGCCAGCTCACCACTACAGGGGGTCAGTGAAAAACTGTTTTTT,CASSPLQGVSEKLFF
13,TRBV19,-,-,TRBJ1-3,TGTGCCAGTAATGGCCGCTCTGGAAACACCATATATTTT,CASNGRSGNTIYF
15,TRBV3-1/TRBV3-2,-,TRBD1,TRBJ1-6,TGTGCCAGCAGGAACCGGGACAGGGACGATTCACCCCTCCACTTT,CASRNRDRDDSPLHF
14,TRBV7-6,-,-,TRBJ1-5,TGTGCCAGCAGCTTAGGAGCGGGGAATCAGCCCCAGCATTTT,CASSLGAGNQPQHF
14,TRBV28,-,-,TRBJ1-2,TGTGCCAGCAGTGCGGGGCTGGACAACTATGGCTACACCTTC,CASSAGLDNYGYTF
14,TRBV5-8,-,TRBD2,TRBJ2-7,TGTGCCAGCAGCTTGGGAGCGGGAGTGTACGAGCAGTACTTC,CASSLGAGVYEQYF
16,TRBV15,once,TRBD1,TRBJ1-1,TGTGCCACCAGCCGCCCCGGGACAGGGGTAAACACTGAAGCTTTCTTT,CATSRPGTGVNTEAFF
17,TRBV19,-,TRBD2,TRBJ2-5,TGTGCCAGTAGTATACCCTGGACTAGCGGGAGGAAGGAGACCCAGTACTTC,CASSIPWTSGRKETQYF
18,TRBV24-1,-,TRBD2,TRBJ2-5,TGTGCCACCAGTGATCCTTTGGGACTAGCGGGGGCCCGAGAGACCCAGTACTTC,CATSDPLGLAGARETQYF
15,TRBV5-1,-,TRBD2,TRBJ2-1,TGCGCCAGCAGCTTGGGAGGGACTAGCAGCGATGAGCAGTTCTTC,CASSLGGTSSDEQFF
14,TRBV11-1,-,TRBD1,TRBJ2-7,TGTGCCAGCAGCCAGACAGGGTTGAGCTACGAGCAGTACTTC,CASSQTGLSYEQYF
13,TRBV9,-,TRBD1,TRBJ2-5,TGTGCCAGCAGCGTCACAGGGGCAGAGACCCAGTACTTC,CASSVTGAETQYF
13,TRBV19,-,-,TRBJ1-1,TGTGCCAGTAGTTCAGATGCGAACACTGAAGCTTTCTTT,CASSSDANTEAFF
16,TRBV5-4,-,TRBD2,TRBJ2-1,TGTGCCAGCAGCTTGGCGACTAGCGGGGTGCCCAATGAGCAGTTCTTC,CASSLATSGVPNEQFF
15,TRBV19,-,-,TRBJ2-1,TGTGCCAGTAGTATACCCGGGGTCTCCTACAATGAGCAGTTCTTC,CASSIPGVSYNEQFF
14,TRBV5-4,-,-,TRBJ1-2,TGTGCCAGCAGCTCCAAAACGGGTCTATGGGGCTACACCTTC,CASSSKTGLWGYTF
12,TRBV5-1,-,-,TRBJ1-2,TGCGCCAGCGGAGAAGGAGAATATGGCTACACCTTC,CASGEGEYGYTF
15,TRBV27,-,-,TRBJ2-1,TGTGCCAGCAGTTTTTTTGGGCCGGGGAAGAATGAGCAGTTCTTC,CASSFFGPGKNEQFF
14,TRBV28,-,-,TRBJ1-5,TGTGCCAGCAGTTTGGGAGGAAACCGGCAGCCCCAGCATTTT,CASSLGGNRQPQHF
15,TRBV11-2,-,-,TRBJ2-7,TGTGCCAGCAGCTTAGCATCGGGGAGCTACTACGAGCAGTACTTC,CASSLASGSYYEQYF
16,TRBV11-2,-,TRBD2,TRBJ2-7,TGTGCCAGCAGCTCCCTCAGACTAGCGGGAGGGGGCGAGCAGTACTTC,CASSSLRLAGGGEQYF
13,TRBV27,-,TRBD1,TRBJ1-1,TGTGCCAGCAGTTCGTCACAGGGGACTGAAGCTTTCTTT,CASSSSQGTEAFF
22,TRBV5-1,few,TRBD1,TRBJ2-7,TGCGCCAGCAGCGTTGGTGGGATGCATTGGACAGGAAGGTCGGTTAACGTCTACGAGCAGTACTTC,CASSVGGMHWTGRSVNVYEQYF
13,TRBV24-1,once,TRBD1,TRBJ2-5,TGTGCCACCACCAACGGACAGGGGGAGACCCAGTACTTC,CATTNGQGETQYF
15,TRBV28,-,TRBD1,TRBJ2-2,TGTGCCAGCAGAGCCGGGACAGGGTCCACCGGGGAGCTGTTTTTT,CASRAGTGSTGELFF
16,TRBV2,-,TRBD2,TRBJ2-5,TGTGCCAGCATAGTGGGCCTAGCGGGGACCCAAGAGACCCAGTACTTC,CASIVGLAGTQETQYF
12,TRBV6-5,-,-,TRBJ2-5,TGTGCCAGTCCGGGAGAAGTGGAGACCCAGTACTTC,CASPGEVETQYF
11,TRBV6-5,-,-,TRBJ2-4,TGTGCCAGCAGTCAGGGAGGTGGGGAATTCTTC,CASSQGGGEFF
17,TRBV5-5,-,TRBD1,TRBJ2-5,TGTGCCAGCAGCCCGCGTCCCGGGACAGGGGCCGGGGGGGCCCAGTACTTC,CASSPRPGTGAGGAQYF
15,TRBV18,-,TRBD1,TRBJ1-6,TGTGCCAGCCTGCCCTCGACAGGGGGTAATTCACCCCTCCACTTT,CASLPSTGGNSPLHF
14,TRBV5-4,-,-,TRBJ2-7,TGTGCCAGCAGCTCGGGGCCAGGGGCCTACGAGCAGTACTTC,CASSSGPGAYEQYF
14,TRBV6-5,few,TRBD2,TRBJ2-3,TGTGCCAGTCAGCGGGAAGAGTACGCAGATACGCAGTATTTT,CASQREEYADTQYF
14,TRBV15,-,-,TRBJ1-2,TGTGCCACCAGCAGAGAGGAGGATTGGGATGGCTACACCTTC,CATSREEDWDGYTF
16,TRBV7-9,-,TRBD1,TRBJ2-3,TGTGCCAGCAGCTCCCCCGGGACAGGGGGGGGAGATACGCAGTATTTT,CASSSPGTGGGDTQYF
13,TRBV4-1,-,TRBD2,TRBJ2-7,TGCGCCAGCAGCGAAACTAGCGCTTACGAGCAGTACTTC,CASSETSAYEQYF
11,TRBV2,-,-,TRBJ1-2,TGTGCCAGCAGACAGGGAAGTGGCTACACCTTC,CASRQGSGYTF
16,TRBV27,-,TRBD2,TRBJ2-3,TGTGCCAGCGGGGAGGGGTCTCGGTGGGGCACAGATACGCAGTATTTT,CASGEGSRWGTDTQYF
16,TRBV15,-,-,TRBJ2-5,TGTGCCACCAGCCTATGGGGGGGCCTAGGGCAAGAGACCCAGTACTTC,CATSLWGGLGQETQYF
13,TRBV2,-,-,TRBJ2-7,TGTGCCAGCAGTGTTCCTCGGGGTCGCGAGCAGTACTTC,CASSVPRGREQYF
16,TRBV15,-,TRBD2,TRBJ2-7,TGTGCCACCAGCAGAGATGGCGGGAGTTCTCCTGCCGAGCAGTACTTC,CATSRDGGSSPAEQYF
15,TRBV6-1,once,TRBD2,TRBJ2-1,TGTGCCAGCAGTGAGGGGACTAGCGGGGTCTATGAGCAGTTCTTC,CASSEGTSGVYEQFF
13,TRBV5-6,-,-,TRBJ1-2,TGTGCCAGCAGCCTGGTGGGAGGGAACGGCTACACCTTC,CASSLVGGNGYTF
15,TRBV7-3,-,-,TRBJ2-1,TGTGCCAGCAGCCCCATTCATCCGGAGAGCCATGAGCAGTTCTTC,CASSPIHPESHEQFF
16,TRBV28,few,-,TRBJ2-7,TGTGCCAGCAGTCCCTCCTCGACGGAGAGCTCCTACGAGCAGTACTTC,CASSPSSTESSYEQYF
13,TRBV12-3/TRBV12-4,few,TRBD1,TRBJ2-7,TGTGCCAGCAGCCGAGGGACAGTCTACGAGCAGTACTTC,CASSRGTVYEQYF
14,TRBV5-1,once,TRBD1,TRBJ2-7,TGCGCCAGCAGACCCGGGACAGGGTGGGACGAGCAGTACTTC,CASRPGTGWDEQYF
14,TRBV5-1,-,TRBD2,TRBJ2-1,TGCGCCAGCAGCGACTTAGCGGGGGGAAATGAGCAGTTCTTC,CASSDLAGGNEQFF